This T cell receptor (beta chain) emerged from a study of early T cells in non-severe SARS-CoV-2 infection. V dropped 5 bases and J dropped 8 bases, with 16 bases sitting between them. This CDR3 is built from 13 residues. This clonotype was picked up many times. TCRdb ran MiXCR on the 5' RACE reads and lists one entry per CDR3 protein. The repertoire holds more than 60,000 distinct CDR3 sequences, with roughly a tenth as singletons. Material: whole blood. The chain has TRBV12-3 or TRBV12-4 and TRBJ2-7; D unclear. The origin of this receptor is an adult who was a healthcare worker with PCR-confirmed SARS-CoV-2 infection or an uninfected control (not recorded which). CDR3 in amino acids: CASSRIDTDKQYF. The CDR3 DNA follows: TGTGCCAGCAGTCGAATAGACACAGATAAGCAGTACTTC.